A single T cell receptor beta chain is shown here with its context. This sample is part of a study of blood T cell repertoires in COVID-19. Germline V CDR1 and CDR2: SGHRS, YFSETQ. The CDR3 sequence is 16 residues long. V lost 2 bases and J lost 4, with 16 bases in between. Sequencing used immunoSEQ multiplex PCR; TCRdb keeps in-frame clones, though not all of them. The table lists fewer than 200,000 clones, about four fifths of them singletons. The clonotype originates from a woman aged 55 to 70 with COVID-19, enrolled during active disease. The chain couples TRBV5-1 to TRBJ2-1, with D tentatively TRBD2 (6 bases). The sequenced sample consisted of peripheral blood. Here the CDR3 DNA reads TGCGCCAGCAGCTTAGGGACTGGCCCCTCTTACAATGAGCAGTTCTTC. Its protein is CASSLGTGPSYNEQFF.